Each of the 9 T cell receptor beta chains below was sequenced from the same sample in a study of blood T cell repertoires in COVID-19. Measured with immunoSEQ multiplex PCR; TCRdb has only the in-frame clones, and not every one. Among a few hundred thousand clones listed, roughly 88% were seen once. Material for sequencing was peripheral blood. These receptors were taken from a man aged 80 or over with acute or convalescent COVID-19.

The chain carries TRBV3-1 (or the pseudogene TRBV3-2) and TRBJ1-2, with D hard to call. V was pared by 1 base and J by 8 bases, with 8 bases between. Germline CDR1 reads LGHDT; CDR2 reads YNNKEL (reference sequence). CDR3 length: 12 residues. CDR3 nucleotides: TGTGCCAGCAGCCAAGGGACGGGGGGCTACACCTTC. It codes for CASSQGTGGYTF.

The CDR3 loop reads CASSFPGNYGYTF. The CDR3 nucleotides are TGTGCCAGCAGTTTTCCAGGAAACTATGGCTACACCTTC. The chain has TRBV28 and TRBJ1-2; D remains ambiguous. CDR1 MDHEN and CDR2 SYDVKM come from the germline V gene. The CDR3 length is 13 residues. Between the trimmed V and J ends, which lost 3 bases and 2 bases, there was a span of 7 bases.

This sequence joins TRBV28 and TRBJ2-7; tentative D call: TRBD2 (6 bases). The CDR3 is 17 amino acids. Looked up from germline, CDR1 is MDHEN and CDR2 is SYDVKM. Deletions cut 5 bases from V and 4 bases from J, with 24 bases between. CDR3 protein: CASSPTLIGGIIYEQYF. CDR3 coding DNA: TGTGCCAGCAGTCCCACTCTTATCGGGGGAATCATATACGAGCAGTACTTC.

The rearrangement joins TRBV3-1 (or the pseudogene TRBV3-2) to TRBJ1-5, with 10 positions matching TRBD1. Germline loops: CDR1 LGHDT, CDR2 YNNKEL (reference sequence). The CDR3 is made up of 18 amino acids. Trimming removed 3 bases from V and 0 bases from J; junction bases left unmatched: 8. CDR3 amino acids: CASSQAGTGVSSNQPQHF. CDR3 DNA: TGTGCCAGCAGCCAGGCCGGGACAGGGGTTAGTAGCAATCAGCCCCAGCATTTT.

The V gene is TRBV11-2, the J gene TRBJ1-2; D possibly corresponds to TRBD1 (6 bases). CDR1 is SGHAT and CDR2 is FQNNGV in the germline V gene. Trimming removed 0 bases from V and 2 bases from J, with 19 bases in between. The CDR3 contains 18 residues. CDR3 bases: TGTGCCAGCAGCTTAGATCGCCTGGACAGCCCATTAAACTATGGCTACACCTTC. Protein sequence: CASSLDRLDSPLNYGYTF.

This chain joins TRBV3-1 (or the pseudogene TRBV3-2) and TRBJ1-3, with TRBD1 as a possible D gene (5 bases). The CDR3 sequence is 15 residues long. The germline CDR1 and CDR2 sequences are LGHDT and YNNKEL (reference sequence). With 1 base removed from V and 4 bases from J, the gap between germline ends came to 11 bases. DNA for the CDR3: TGTGCCAGCAGCCAAGGGCAGGGAGGAGGAAACACCATATATTTT. It translates to CASSQGQGGGNTIYF.

The chain employs TRBV4-1 and TRBJ2-7; TRBD1 matches at 8 bases. The V segment lost 1 base and the J segment 6 bases; nucleotides outside the gene matches: 8. Germline CDR1 is MGHRA and CDR2 is YSYEKL. The CDR3 has 15 amino acids. CDR3 region: CASSQGTGLFSEQYF. DNA for the CDR3: TGCGCCAGCAGCCAAGGGACAGGGTTATTTTCCGAGCAGTACTTC.

The chain recombines TRBV11-1 with TRBJ2-7, with D possibly TRBD1 on 5 matching bases. Per the germline V gene, CDR1 is SGHAT and CDR2 is FQDESV (reference sequence). There are 14 residues in the CDR3. V lost 4 bases and J lost 2, with 12 bases in between. CDR3 in amino acids: CASSSGHLPYEQYF. In DNA, the CDR3 is TGTGCCAGCAGCTCTGGACACCTTCCCTACGAGCAGTACTTC.

V usage is TRBV27 and J usage is TRBJ2-1; a possible D gene is TRBD2 (5 bases). The CDR3 runs to 15 residues. The V end lost 2 bases, the J end lost 6 bases, and 14 bases lay between the germline ends. The germline V gene has CDR1 MNHEY and CDR2 SMNVEV (reference sequence). CDR3 DNA sequence: TGTGCCAGCAGTTTAGGTATGATAGCGAGCAATGAGCAGTTCTTC. Amino acid sequence: CASSLGMIASNEQFF.